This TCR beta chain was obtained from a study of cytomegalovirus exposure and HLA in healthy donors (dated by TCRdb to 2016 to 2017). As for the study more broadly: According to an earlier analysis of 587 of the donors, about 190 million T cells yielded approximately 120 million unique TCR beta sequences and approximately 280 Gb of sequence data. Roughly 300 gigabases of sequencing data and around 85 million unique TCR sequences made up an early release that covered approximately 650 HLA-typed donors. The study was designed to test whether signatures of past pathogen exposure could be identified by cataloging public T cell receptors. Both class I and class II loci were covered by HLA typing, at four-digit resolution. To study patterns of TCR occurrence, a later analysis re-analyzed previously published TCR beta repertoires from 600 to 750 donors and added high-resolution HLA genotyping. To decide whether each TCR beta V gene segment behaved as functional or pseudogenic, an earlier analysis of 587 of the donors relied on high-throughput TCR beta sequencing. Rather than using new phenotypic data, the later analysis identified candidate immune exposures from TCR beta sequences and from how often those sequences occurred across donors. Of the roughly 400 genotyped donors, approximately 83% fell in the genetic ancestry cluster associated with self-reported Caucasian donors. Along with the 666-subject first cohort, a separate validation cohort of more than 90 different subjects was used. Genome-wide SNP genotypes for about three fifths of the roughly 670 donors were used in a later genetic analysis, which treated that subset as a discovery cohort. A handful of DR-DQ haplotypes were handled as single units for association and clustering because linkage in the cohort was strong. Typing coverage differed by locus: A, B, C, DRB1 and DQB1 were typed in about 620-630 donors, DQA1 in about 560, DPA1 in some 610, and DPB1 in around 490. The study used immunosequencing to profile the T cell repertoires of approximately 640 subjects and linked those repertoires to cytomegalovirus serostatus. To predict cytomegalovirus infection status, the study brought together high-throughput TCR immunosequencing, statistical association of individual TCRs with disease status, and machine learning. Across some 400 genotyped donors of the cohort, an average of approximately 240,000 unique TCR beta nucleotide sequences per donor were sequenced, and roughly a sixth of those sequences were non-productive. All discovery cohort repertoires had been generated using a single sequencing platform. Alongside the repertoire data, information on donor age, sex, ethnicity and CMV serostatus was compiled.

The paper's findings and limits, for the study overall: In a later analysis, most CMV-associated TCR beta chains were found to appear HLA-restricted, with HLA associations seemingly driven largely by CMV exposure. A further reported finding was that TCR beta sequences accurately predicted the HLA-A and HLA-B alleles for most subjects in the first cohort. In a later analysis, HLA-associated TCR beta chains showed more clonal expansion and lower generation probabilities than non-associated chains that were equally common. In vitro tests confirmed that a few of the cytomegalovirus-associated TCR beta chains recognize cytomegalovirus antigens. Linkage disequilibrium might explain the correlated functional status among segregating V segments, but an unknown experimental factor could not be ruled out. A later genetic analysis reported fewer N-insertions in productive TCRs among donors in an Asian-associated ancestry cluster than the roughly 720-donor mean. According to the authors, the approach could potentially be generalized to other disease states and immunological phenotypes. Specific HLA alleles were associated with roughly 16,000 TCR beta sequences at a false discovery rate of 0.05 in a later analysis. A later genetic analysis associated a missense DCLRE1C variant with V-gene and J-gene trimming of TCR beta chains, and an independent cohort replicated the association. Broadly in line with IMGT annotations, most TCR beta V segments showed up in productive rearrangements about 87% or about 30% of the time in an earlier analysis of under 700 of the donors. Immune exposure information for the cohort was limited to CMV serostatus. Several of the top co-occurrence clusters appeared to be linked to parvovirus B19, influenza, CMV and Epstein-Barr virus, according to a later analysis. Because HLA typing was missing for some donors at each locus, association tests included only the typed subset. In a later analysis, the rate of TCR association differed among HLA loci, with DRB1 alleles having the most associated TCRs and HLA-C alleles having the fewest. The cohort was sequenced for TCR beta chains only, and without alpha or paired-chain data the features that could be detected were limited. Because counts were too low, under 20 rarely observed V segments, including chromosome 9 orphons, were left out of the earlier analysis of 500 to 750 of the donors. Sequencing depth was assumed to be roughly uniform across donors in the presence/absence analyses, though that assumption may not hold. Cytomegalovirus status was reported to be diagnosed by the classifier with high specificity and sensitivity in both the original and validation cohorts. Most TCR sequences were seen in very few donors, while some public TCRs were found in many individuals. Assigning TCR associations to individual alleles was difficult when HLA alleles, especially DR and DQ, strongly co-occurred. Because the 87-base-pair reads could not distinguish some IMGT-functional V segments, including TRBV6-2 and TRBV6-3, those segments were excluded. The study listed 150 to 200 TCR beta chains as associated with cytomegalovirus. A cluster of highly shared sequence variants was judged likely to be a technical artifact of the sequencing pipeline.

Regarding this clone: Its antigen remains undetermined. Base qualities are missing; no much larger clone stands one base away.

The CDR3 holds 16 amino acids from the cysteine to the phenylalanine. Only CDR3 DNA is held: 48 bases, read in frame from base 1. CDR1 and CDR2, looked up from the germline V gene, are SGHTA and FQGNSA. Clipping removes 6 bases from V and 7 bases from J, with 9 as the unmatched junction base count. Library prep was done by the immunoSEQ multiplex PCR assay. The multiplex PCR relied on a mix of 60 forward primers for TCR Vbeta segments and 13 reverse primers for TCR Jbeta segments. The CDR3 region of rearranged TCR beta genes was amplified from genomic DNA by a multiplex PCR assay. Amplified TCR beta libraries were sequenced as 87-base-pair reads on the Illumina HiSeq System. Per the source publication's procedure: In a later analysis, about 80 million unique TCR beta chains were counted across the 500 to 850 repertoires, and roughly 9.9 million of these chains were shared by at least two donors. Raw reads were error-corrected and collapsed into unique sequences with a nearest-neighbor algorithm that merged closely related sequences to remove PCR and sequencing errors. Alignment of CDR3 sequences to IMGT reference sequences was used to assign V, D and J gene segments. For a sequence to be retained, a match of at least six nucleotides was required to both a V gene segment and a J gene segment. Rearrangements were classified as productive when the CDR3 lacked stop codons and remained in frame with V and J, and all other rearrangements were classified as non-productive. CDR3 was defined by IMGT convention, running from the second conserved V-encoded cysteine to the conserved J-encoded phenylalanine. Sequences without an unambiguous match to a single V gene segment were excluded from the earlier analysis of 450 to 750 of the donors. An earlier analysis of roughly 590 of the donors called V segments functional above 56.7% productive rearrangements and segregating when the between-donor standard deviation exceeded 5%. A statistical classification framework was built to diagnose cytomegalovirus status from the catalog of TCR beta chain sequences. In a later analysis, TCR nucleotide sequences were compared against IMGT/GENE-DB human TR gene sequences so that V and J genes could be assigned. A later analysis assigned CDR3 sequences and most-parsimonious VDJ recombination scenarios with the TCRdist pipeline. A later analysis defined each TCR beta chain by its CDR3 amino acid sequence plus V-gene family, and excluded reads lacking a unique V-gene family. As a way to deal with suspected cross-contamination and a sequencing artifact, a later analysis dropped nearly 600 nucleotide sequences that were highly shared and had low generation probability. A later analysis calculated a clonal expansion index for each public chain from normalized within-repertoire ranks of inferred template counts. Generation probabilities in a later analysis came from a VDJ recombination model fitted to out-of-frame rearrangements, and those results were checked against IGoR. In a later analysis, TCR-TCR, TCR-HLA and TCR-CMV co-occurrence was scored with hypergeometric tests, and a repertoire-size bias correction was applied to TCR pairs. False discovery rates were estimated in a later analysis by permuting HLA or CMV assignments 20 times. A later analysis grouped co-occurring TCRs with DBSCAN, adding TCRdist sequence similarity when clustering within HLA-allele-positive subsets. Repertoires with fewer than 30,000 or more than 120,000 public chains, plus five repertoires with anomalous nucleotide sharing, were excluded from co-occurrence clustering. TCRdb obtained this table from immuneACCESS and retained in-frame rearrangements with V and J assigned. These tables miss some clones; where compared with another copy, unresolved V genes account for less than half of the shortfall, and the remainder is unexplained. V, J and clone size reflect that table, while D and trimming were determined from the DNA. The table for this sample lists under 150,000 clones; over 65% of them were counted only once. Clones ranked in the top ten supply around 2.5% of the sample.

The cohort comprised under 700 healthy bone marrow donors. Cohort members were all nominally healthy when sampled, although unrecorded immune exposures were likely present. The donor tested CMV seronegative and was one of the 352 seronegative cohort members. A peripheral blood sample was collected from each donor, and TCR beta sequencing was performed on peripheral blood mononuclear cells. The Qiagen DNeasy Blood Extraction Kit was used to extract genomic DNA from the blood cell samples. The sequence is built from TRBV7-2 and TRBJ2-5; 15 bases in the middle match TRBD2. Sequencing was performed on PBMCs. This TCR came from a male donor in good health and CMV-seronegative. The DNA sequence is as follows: TGTGCCAGCAGTTTTGGACTAGCGGGAGGGCCGGGGACCCAGTACTTC. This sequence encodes CASSFGLAGGPGTQYF.